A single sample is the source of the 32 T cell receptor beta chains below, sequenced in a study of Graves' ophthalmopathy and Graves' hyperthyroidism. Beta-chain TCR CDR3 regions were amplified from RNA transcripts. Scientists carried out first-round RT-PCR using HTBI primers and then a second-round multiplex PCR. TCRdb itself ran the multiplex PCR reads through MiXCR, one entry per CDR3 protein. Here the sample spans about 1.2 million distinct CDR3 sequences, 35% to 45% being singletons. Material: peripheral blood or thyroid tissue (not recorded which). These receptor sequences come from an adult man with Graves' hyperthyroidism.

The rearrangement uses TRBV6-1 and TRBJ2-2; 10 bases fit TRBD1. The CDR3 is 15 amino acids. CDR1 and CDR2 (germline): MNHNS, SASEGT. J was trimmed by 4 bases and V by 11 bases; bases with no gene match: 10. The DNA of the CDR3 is TGTGCCGGACAACCGGGACAGGGGCGCACCGGGGAGCTGTTTTTT. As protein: CAGQPGQGRTGELFF.

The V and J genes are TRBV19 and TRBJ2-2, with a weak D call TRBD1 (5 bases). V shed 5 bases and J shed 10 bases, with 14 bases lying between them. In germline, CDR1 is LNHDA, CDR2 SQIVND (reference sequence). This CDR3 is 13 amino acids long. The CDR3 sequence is CASSRAGLVELFF. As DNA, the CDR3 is TGTGCCAGTAGTCGAGCAGGGCTTGTGGAGCTGTTTTTT.

CDR3 region: CASSLDGPGHRNQPQHF. Written as DNA, the CDR3 is TGTGCCAGCAGCTTAGATGGCCCGGGACATCGCAATCAGCCCCAGCATTTT. The rearrangement links TRBV11-2 to TRBJ1-5; maybe TRBD1 (6 bases). The CDR3 totals 17 residues. Trimming took 0 bases from V and 2 from J, leaving 14 bases between them. The germline V gene encodes CDR1 SGHAT and CDR2 FQNNGV. The full variable domain, its missing parts supplied by reference TRBV11-2 and TRBJ1-5, is EAGVAQSPRYKIIEKRQSVAFWCNPISGHATLYWYQQILGQGPKLLIQFQNNGVVDDSQLPKDRFSAERLKGVDSTLKIQPAKLEDSAVYLCASSLDGPGHRNQPQHFGDGTRLSIL.

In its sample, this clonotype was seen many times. CDR3 nucleotides: TGTGCCAGCAGCCCAAGAACTGAAGCTTTCTTT. This codes for CASSPRTEAFF. This chain uses TRBV11-2 with TRBJ1-1; D remains ambiguous. Germline loops: CDR1 SGHAT, CDR2 FQNNGV. V was pared by 5 bases and J by 5 bases, with 6 bases between. The CDR3 sequence is 11 residues long.

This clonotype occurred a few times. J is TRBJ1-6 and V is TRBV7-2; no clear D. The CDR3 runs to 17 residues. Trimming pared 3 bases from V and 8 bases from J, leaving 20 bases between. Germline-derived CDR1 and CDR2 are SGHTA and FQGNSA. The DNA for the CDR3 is TGTGCCAGCAGCTTGGCCGTAGCGGTTGAAGTGGATTCACCCCTCCACTTT. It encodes CASSLAVAVEVDSPLHF.

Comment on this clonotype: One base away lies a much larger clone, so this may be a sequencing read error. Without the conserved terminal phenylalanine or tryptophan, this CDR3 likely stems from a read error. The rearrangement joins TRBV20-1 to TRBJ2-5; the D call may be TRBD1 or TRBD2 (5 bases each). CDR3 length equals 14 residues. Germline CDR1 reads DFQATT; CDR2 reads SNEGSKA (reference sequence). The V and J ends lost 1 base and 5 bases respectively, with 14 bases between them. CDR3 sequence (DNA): TGCAGTGCTAGAGTTCCGGGACGGAGGGAGACCCAGTACCTC. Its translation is CSARVPGRRETQYL.

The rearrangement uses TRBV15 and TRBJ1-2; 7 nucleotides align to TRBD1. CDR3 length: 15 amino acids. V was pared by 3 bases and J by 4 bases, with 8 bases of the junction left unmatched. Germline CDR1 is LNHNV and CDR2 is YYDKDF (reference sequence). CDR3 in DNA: TGTGCCACCAGCAGCATTGACAGGGCGAGCTATGGCTACACCTTC. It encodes CATSSIDRASYGYTF.

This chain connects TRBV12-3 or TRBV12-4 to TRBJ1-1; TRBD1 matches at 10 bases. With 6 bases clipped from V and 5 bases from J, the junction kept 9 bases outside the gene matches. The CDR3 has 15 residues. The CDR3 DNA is TGTGCCAGCAGCCAGACAGGGGGCGGCGGAACTGAAGCTTTCTTT. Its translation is CASSQTGGGGTEAFF.

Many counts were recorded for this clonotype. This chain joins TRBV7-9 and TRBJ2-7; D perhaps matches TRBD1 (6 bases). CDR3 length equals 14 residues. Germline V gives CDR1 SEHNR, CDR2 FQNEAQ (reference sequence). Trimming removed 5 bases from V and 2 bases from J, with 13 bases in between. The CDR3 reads CASSLSGVAYEQYF. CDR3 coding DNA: TGTGCCAGCAGCCTTTCAGGGGTTGCCTACGAGCAGTACTTC.

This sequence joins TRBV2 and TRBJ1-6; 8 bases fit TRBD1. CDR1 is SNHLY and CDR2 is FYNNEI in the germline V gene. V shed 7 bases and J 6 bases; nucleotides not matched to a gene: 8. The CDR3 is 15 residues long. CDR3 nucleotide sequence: TGTGCCAGCACCCGGACAGGGACTGGTAATTCACCCCTCCACTTT. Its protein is CASTRTGTGNSPLHF.

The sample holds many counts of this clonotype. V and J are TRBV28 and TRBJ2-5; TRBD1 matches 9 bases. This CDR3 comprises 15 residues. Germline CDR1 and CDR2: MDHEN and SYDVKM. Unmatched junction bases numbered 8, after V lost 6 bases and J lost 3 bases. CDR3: CASSSAGTGKETQYF. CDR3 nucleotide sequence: TGTGCCAGCAGCTCCGCCGGGACAGGGAAAGAGACCCAGTACTTC.

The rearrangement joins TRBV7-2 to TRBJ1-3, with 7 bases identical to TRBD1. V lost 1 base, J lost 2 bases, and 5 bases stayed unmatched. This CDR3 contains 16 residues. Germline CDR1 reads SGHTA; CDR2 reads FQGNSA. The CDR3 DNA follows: TGTGCCAGCAGCTTAGTGGTGGGACAGCCTGGAAACACCATATATTTT. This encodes CASSLVVGQPGNTIYF.

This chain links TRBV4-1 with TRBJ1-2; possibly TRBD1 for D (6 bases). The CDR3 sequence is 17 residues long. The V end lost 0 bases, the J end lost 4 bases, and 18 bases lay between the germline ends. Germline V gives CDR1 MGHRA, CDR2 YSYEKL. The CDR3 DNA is TGCGCCAGCAGCCAAGAACGCTTTACAGGGCAGGGCTATGGCTACACCTTC. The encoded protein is CASSQERFTGQGYGYTF.

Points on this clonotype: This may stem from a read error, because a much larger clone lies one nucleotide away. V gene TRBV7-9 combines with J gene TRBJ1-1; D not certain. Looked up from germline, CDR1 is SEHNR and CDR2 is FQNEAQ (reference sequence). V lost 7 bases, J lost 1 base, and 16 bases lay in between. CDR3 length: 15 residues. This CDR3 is CASTPAGQGNTEAFF. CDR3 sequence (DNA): TGTGCCAGCACCCCGGCGGGTCAAGGGAACACTGAAGCTTTCTTT.

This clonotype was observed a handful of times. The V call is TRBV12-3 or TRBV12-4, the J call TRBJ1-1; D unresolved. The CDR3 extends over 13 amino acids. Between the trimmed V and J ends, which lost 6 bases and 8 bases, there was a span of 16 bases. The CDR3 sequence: CASSQDGWQEAFF. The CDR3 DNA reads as TGTGCCAGCAGCCAAGATGGATGGCAGGAAGCTTTCTTT.

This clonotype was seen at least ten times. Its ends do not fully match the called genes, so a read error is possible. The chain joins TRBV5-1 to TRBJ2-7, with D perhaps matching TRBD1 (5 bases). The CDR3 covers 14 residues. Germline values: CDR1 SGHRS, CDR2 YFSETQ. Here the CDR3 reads CASSLTASSYEQYF. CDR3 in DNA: TGTGCCAGCAGCTTGACAGCGAGCTCCTACGAGCAGTACTTC. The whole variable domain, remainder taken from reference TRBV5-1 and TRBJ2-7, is KAGVTQTPRYLIKTRGQQVTLSCSPISGHRSVSWYQQTPGQGLQFLFEYFSETQRNKGNFPGRFSGRQFSNSRSEMNVSTLELGDSALYLCASSLTASSYEQYFGPGTRLTVT.

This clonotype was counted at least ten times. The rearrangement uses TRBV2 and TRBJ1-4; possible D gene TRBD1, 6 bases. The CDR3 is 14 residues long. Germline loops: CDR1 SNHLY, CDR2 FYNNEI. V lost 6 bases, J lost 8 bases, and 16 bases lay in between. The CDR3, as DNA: TGTGCCAGCAGGACGGACAGTAATACGGAAAAACTGTTTTTT. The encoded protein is CASRTDSNTEKLFF.

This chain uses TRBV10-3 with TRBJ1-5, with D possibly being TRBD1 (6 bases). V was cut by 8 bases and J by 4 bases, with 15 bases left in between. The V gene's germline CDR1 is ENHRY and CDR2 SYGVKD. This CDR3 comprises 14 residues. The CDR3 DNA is TGTGCCATCCAGGAGGGGGAGTATAATCAGCCCCAGCATTTT. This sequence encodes CAIQEGEYNQPQHF.

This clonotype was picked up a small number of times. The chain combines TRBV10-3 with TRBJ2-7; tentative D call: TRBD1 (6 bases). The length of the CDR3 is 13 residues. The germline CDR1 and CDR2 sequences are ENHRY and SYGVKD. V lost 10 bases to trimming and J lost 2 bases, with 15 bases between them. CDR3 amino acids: CASGNEGAYEQYF. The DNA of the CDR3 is TGTGCCAGCGGCAACGAGGGGGCCTACGAGCAGTACTTC.

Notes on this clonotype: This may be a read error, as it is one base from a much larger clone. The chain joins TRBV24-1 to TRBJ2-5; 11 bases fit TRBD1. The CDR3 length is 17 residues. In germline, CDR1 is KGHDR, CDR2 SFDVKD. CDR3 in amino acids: CATSDPRTGGRGEAQYF. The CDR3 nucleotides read TGTGCCACCAGTGATCCGAGGACAGGGGGCAGGGGAGAGGCCCAGTACTTC.

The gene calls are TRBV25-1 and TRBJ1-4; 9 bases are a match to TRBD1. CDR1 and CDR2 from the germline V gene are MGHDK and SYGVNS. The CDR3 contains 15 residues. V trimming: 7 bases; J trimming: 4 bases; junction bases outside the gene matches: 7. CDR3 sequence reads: CASIPPGQGNEKLFF. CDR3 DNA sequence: TGTGCCAGCATACCCCCGGGACAGGGTAATGAAAAACTGTTTTTT.

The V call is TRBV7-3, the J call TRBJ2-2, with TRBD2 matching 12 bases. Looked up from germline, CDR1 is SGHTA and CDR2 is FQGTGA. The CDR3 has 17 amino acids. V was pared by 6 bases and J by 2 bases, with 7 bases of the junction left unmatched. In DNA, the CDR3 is TGTGCCAGCAGTCCTAGCGGGAGGGCCGGTAACACCGGGGAGCTGTTTTTT. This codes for CASSPSGRAGNTGELFF.

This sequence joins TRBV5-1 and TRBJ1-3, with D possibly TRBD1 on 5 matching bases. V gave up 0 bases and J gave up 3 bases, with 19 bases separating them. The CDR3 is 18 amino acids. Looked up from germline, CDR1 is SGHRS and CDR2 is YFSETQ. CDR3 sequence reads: CASSLEAGHRGYGNTIYF. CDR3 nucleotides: TGCGCCAGCAGCTTGGAGGCAGGGCACCGGGGGTATGGAAACACCATATATTTT.

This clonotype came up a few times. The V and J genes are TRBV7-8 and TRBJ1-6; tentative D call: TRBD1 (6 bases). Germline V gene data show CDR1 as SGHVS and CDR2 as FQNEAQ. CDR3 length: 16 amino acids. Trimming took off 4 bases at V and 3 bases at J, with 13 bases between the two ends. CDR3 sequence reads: CASSYREPNYNSPLHF. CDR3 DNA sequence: TGTGCCAGCAGCTACAGGGAACCCAACTATAATTCACCCCTCCACTTT.

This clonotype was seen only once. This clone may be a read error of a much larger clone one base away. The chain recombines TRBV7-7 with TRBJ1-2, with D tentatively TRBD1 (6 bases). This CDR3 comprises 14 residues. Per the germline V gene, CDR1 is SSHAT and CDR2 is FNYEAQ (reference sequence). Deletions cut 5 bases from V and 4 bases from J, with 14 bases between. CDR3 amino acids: CASSQGLGTYGYTF. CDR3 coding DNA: TGTGCCAGCAGCCAGGGGTTGGGAACCTATGGCTACACCTTC. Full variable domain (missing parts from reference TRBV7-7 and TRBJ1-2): GAGVSQSPRYKVTKRGQDVTLRCDPISSHATLYWYQQALGQGPEFLTYFNYEAQPDKSGLPSDRFSAERPEGSISTLTIQRTEQRDSAMYRCASSQGLGTYGYTFGSGTRLTVV.

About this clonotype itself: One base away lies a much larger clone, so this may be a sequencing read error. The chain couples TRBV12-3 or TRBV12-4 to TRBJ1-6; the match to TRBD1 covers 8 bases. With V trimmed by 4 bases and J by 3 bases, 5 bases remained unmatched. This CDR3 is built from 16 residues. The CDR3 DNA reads TGTGCCAGCAGTTCGACGGACAGGGACTATAATTCACCCCTCCACTTT. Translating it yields CASSSTDRDYNSPLHF.

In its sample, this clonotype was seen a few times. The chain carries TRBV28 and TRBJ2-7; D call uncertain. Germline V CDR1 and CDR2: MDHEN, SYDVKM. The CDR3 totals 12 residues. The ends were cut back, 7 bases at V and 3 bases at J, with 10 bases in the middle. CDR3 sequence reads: CASKAGYYEQYF. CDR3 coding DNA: TGTGCCAGCAAGGCAGGCTACTACGAGCAGTACTTC.

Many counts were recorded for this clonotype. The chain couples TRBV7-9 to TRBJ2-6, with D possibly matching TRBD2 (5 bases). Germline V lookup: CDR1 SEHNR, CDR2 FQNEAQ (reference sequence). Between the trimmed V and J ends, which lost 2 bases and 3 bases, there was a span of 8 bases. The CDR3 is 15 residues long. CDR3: CASSLMAGGANVLTF. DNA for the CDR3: TGTGCCAGCAGCTTAATGGCGGGTGGGGCCAACGTCCTGACTTTC. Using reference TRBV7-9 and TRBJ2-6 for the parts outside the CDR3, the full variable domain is DTGVSQNPRHKITKRGQNVTFRCDPISEHNRLYWYRQTLGQGPEFLTYFQNEAQLEKSRLLSDRFSAERPKGSFSTLEIQRTEQGDSAMYLCASSLMAGGANVLTFGAGSRLTVL.

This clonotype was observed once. The CDR3, as DNA: TGTGCCACCTCCGGGAGCCCGAACACCGGGGAAAAACTGTTTTTT. Protein: CATSGSPNTGEKLFF. This sequence joins TRBV10-3 and TRBJ1-4, with D uncertain. Germline values: CDR1 ENHRY, CDR2 SYGVKD. V lost 10 bases and J lost 8, with 23 bases in between. CDR3 length: 15 amino acids.

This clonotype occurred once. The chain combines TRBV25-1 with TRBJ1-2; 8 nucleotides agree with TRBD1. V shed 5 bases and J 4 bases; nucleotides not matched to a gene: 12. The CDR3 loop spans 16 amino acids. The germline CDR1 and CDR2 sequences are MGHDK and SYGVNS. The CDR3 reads CASSLLSTGAPYGYTF. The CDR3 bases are TGTGCCAGCAGTCTCCTTTCGACAGGGGCCCCCTATGGCTACACCTTC.

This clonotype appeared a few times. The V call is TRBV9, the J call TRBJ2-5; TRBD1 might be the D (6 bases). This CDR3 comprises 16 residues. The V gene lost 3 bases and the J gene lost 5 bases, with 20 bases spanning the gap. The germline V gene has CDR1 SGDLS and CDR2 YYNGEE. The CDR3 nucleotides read TGTGCCAGCAGCGGGTCGACAGGCGGGTTATTCGAGACCCAGTACTTC. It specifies CASSGSTGGLFETQYF.

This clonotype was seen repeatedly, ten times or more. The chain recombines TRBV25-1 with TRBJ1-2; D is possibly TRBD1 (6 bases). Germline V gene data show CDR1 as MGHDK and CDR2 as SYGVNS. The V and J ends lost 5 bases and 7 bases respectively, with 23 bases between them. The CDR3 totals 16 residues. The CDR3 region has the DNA TGTGCCAGCAGTACCCCACAGGGTATAGGGTTCGGTGGCTACACCTTC. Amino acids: CASSTPQGIGFGGYTF.